This T cell receptor (beta chain) derives from a study of blood T cell repertoires in COVID-19. Overall study context: Researchers got acute and convalescent COVID-19 samples from the United States, Italy and Spain.

TCRdb's table, derived via immunoSEQ multiplex PCR, lists solely in-frame clones and lacks some. The table includes 100,000 to 120,000 clones, roughly four fifths detected once. With 3 bases clipped from V and 5 bases from J, the junction kept 16 bases outside the gene matches. This CDR3 comprises 18 residues. Germline CDR1 is SGDLS and CDR2 is YYNGEE. The sequenced sample consisted of peripheral blood. The TCR was taken from a woman aged 60-70 years with acute or convalescent COVID-19. J is TRBJ2-5 and V is TRBV9; 10 bases map to TRBD2. CDR3 sequence (DNA): TGTGCCAGCAGCGGACCAAGGGAGGGAGCGGGGGGGCTTGAGACCCAGTACTTC. Translating gives CASSGPREGAGGLETQYF.